This TCR beta chain was captured by sequencing in a study of Ad26.COV2.S vaccination and SARS-CoV-2 variants. Treatment reported: around 19 received Ad26.COV2.S at low or high dose, single or two shots; roughly five received placebo; per-sample allocation not given. All samples were drawn on day 63, counting from the first vaccine or placebo injection. A Boston adult aged 18-55 years was the donor. Profiling relied on immunoSEQ multiplex PCR, and the TCRdb table lists in-frame clones only, not all of them. The sample carries more than 250,000 clones, 87% recorded once. The CDR3 runs 15 residues. The junction had 8 bases not matched to a gene; V was cut back by 2 bases and J by 8 bases. Germline loops: CDR1 MRHNA, CDR2 SNTAGT.

V gene TRBV6-4 combines with J gene TRBJ2-1, with 8 bases fitting TRBD2. This TCR was sampled from a person between 18 and 60 years old who received the Ad26.COV2.S COVID-19 vaccine or a placebo. The sequences come from peripheral blood, collected in a trial of Ad26.COV2.S vaccine versus placebo. The CDR3, as DNA: TGTGCCAGCAGTGACCCTCCGGGGGGGCTATATGAGCAGTTCTTC. Translating gives CASSDPPGGLYEQFF.